The 8 T cell receptor beta chains presented below share a single source sample, sequenced in a study of shared clonotypes between healthy human individuals. Sequencing used immunoSEQ multiplex PCR; TCRdb keeps in-frame clones, though not all of them. The table has 490,000 or so clones, roughly 78% seen once. The sample comprised PBMCs. The receptors were gathered from a woman in her forties in good health. Some clones in this sample may be carry-over from other donors' samples.

This clone was seen ten or more times. J is TRBJ2-2 and V is TRBV5-1, with D possibly TRBD2 on 5 matching bases. The V gene lost 5 bases and the J gene lost 4 bases, with 15 bases spanning the gap. This CDR3 has 15 residues. CDR1 is SGHRS and CDR2 is YFSETQ in the germline V gene. The CDR3 nucleotides read TGCGCCAGCAGTTTACCCGATGAGGGCACCGGGGAGCTGTTTTTT. This encodes CASSLPDEGTGELFF.

CDR3 in DNA: TGTGCCAGCAGCGTAGATCCTAGCGGGAGTAATGAGCAGTTCTTC. Residues: CASSVDPSGSNEQFF. V is TRBV9 and J is TRBJ2-1; TRBD2 matches at 10 bases. This CDR3 is built from 15 residues. The germline CDR1 and CDR2 sequences are SGDLS and YYNGEE. Trimming removed 0 bases from V and 7 bases from J; junction bases left unmatched: 4.

Turning to this clone: Other nucleotide sequences from this sample produce the same CDR3. This chain links TRBV20-1 with TRBJ2-7; D call uncertain. Germline lookup yields CDR1 DFQATT and CDR2 SNEGSKA (reference sequence). V was trimmed by 1 base and J by 4 bases, leaving 5 bases between them. The CDR3 totals 11 residues. CDR3 nucleotide sequence: TGCAGTGCTAGAGCTAGTTACGAGCAGTACTTC. Protein: CSARASYEQYF.

The chain recombines TRBV6-5 with TRBJ2-7; weak D call: TRBD1 (6 bases). The ends were cut back, 4 bases at V and 4 bases at J, with 14 bases in the middle. The germline gives CDR1 MNHEY, CDR2 SVGAGI. This CDR3 comprises 14 residues. Here the CDR3 DNA reads TGTGCCAGCAGTTGGGGGACATTTCTTTACGAGCAGTACTTC. The encoded protein is CASSWGTFLYEQYF.

On this clone: A junction boundary mismatches the germline segment, possibly from a read error. The rearrangement links TRBV5-6 to TRBJ1-1, with D perhaps matching TRBD1 (6 bases). The germline gives CDR1 SGHDT, CDR2 YYEEEE. The CDR3 loop spans 17 amino acids. The CDR3: CASSLTGSTGSNTEAFF. DNA for the CDR3: TGCGCCAGCAGCTTGACGGGATCAACAGGGTCGAACACTGAAGCTTTCTTT.

This clone turned up a few times. The J gene is TRBJ2-2, the V gene TRBV19; 8 positions agree with TRBD2. Germline V CDR1 and CDR2: LNHDA, SQIVND (reference sequence). The ends lost 5 bases at V and 5 bases at J; junction bases unmatched: 13. The CDR3 contains 17 residues. CDR3 sequence (DNA): TGTGCCAGTAGTTCAGCGGTAGCGGGAAGGAGGACCGGGGAGCTGTTTTTT. This sequence encodes CASSSAVAGRRTGELFF.

The V gene is TRBV6-5, the J gene TRBJ2-7; no reliable D call. The V and J ends lost 7 bases and 6 bases respectively, with 13 bases between them. This CDR3 is 12 amino acids long. Germline CDR1 and CDR2: MNHEY and SVGAGI. In DNA form, the CDR3 reads TGTGCCAGCACAACAGATCGGTCCGAGCAGTACTTC. The encoded protein is CASTTDRSEQYF.

The table lists this clone with many counts. CDR3: CSASGYTF. The DNA for the CDR3 is TGCAGTGCTAGTGGCTACACCTTC. The chain carries TRBV20-1 and TRBJ1-2; D uncertain. The CDR3 runs 8 residues. Deletions cut 3 bases from V and 7 bases from J, with 0 bases between. Per germline, CDR1 DFQATT and CDR2 SNEGSKA (reference sequence).